Sequencing of this T cell receptor (beta chain) was carried out in a study of T-cell memory formation after mild COVID-19. Study-level points and caveats: From day 15 to 85, contracting clones were balanced between CD4 and CD8, whereas later expanders leaned toward CD4+.

At least ten counts were recorded for this clonotype. Its antigen is undetermined. 5'RACE, which relied on constant-segment primers, yielded TCR alpha and TCR beta cDNA libraries carrying sample barcodes and UMIs. Each CDR3 protein is one row after TCRdb ran MiXCR on the 5' RACE reads. Among under 450,000 distinct CDR3 sequences listed, roughly an eighth were seen once. This TCR was recovered from a man younger than 35 who had mild COVID-19 (a few samples of this study predate the infection). Cell type and time point are not known. Material: PBMCs or a T cell subset sorted from them (not recorded which).

CDR3 in amino acids: CASSQYGIEAFF. The CDR3 DNA reads TGCGCCAGCAGCCAGTATGGGATAGAAGCTTTCTTT. J is TRBJ1-1 and V is TRBV4-1; D gene uncertain. V lost 3 bases, J lost 8 bases, and 10 bases lay in between. The CDR3 runs to 12 residues. The germline V gene has CDR1 MGHRA and CDR2 YSYEKL.